These 3 T cell receptor beta chains share one sample of origin, sequenced in a study of T cells in Graves' hyperthyroidism and ophthalmopathy. TCR beta CDR3 regions were amplified from RNA transcripts. A first-round RT-PCR of the TCR CDR3 used the HTBI primer set. TCRdb ran MiXCR on the multiplex PCR reads and lists one entry per CDR3 protein. The sample lists about 610,000 distinct CDR3 sequences; about a sixth were seen once. The sample comprised blood. The receptors shown here come from a middle-aged woman with Graves' ophthalmopathy.

CDR3 nucleotide sequence: TGTGCCACCAGTGACCGGGACAGGGGGAAGCAGTACTTC. Translated: CATSDRDRGKQYF. The chain carries TRBV24-1 and TRBJ2-7; 11 bases agree with TRBD1. This CDR3 has 13 residues. CDR1 is KGHDR and CDR2 is SFDVKD in the germline V gene. The junction had 3 bases not matched to a gene; V was cut back by 4 bases and J by 8 bases.

This clonotype was observed a few times. The chain is built from TRBV29-1 and TRBJ2-7; the D gene is possibly TRBD1 (6 bases). The ends were cut back, 4 bases at V and 0 bases at J, with 7 bases in the middle. This CDR3 is 12 amino acids long. In germline, CDR1 is SQVTM, CDR2 ANQGSEA. This CDR3 reads CSVGDTSYEQYF. The CDR3 DNA sequence: TGCAGCGTTGGGGACACCTCCTACGAGCAGTACTTC.

This clonotype was counted ten times or more. The J gene is TRBJ2-3, the V gene TRBV2; D is unclear. The CDR3 is made up of 19 amino acids. The ends were cut back, 3 bases at V and 1 base at J, with 23 bases in the middle. Germline assignment: CDR1 SNHLY and CDR2 FYNNEI. CDR3 residues: CASSDLPGSAEPRTDTQYF. The DNA of the CDR3 is TGTGCCAGCAGTGATTTACCTGGTTCGGCCGAACCTCGCACAGATACGCAGTATTTT.